This TCR beta chain was identified in a study of T cells in lung cancer brain metastases (dated by TCRdb to between 2018 and 2020). For the study in its entirety: Of the roughly 22 patients, approximately 18 had a history of tobacco use, with a median of around 40 pack-years. An average DNA integrity number of 3.5 to 4.5 was found in both primary and metastatic specimens, and no significant difference was detected between sites. The cohort included some 20 patients who provided approximately 40 specimens, with each patient contributing one primary lung lesion and one brain metastasis. A median age at first diagnosis of about 52 years was recorded for the patients, of whom eight or nine were male and some eleven were female. About 90% of the roughly 20 patients received no interval therapy between primary and metastasis resection. The study compared TCR beta CDR3 repertoires between fully resected primary non-small cell lung cancers and paired brain metastases. The median interval between acquisition of the primary specimen and acquisition of the brain metastasis specimen was approximately 350 days.

Trimming takes 0 bases from V and 5 bases from J, and the germline ends sit 6 bases apart. Including the terminal cysteine and phenylalanine, the CDR3 comprises 13 residues. Only the CDR3 DNA is retained, 39 bases long and in frame from the first base. CDR1 and CDR2, looked up from the germline V gene, are SGHRS and YFSETQ. General conclusions and limits of the study: Effects of preoperative corticosteroids on T cell infiltration in brain metastases could not be controlled. Significantly fewer unique productive clones were found in brain metastases than in paired primaries (median about 1,500 versus 4,200). Retrieval of the complete infiltrating T cell repertoire may have been prevented by DNA fragmentation in FFPE samples. Most clones were found to be lesion-specific, and limited overlap was observed between paired lesions (mean Morisita index roughly 0.25). The ten most abundant clones accounted for a significantly larger fraction of the repertoire in brain metastases than in primaries, which suggests clonal expansion.

Patients underwent resection for synchronous oligometastatic disease or delayed recurrence of a solitary brain metastasis. To avoid including cancers other than NSCLC, any patient with a history of multiple malignancies was excluded. Tumor areas were macrodissected from several deparaffinized about 11 um unstained sections under guidance from marked H&E slides. All specimens were formalin-fixed and paraffin-embedded (FFPE). Genomic DNA was extracted using the AllPrep DNA/RNA FFPE Kit. Between 2.24 and 4.92 ug genomic DNA was input per sample, with paired samples receiving equal DNA input. TCR beta libraries were built with the immunoSEQ hsTCRbeta Kit using multiplexed V and J gene primers in two PCR steps. Pooled libraries, together with positive and negative controls, were sequenced on an Illumina MiSeq with a 100-cycle paired-end protocol. Per the authors' processing: Raw data were processed by the immunoSEQ vendor into normalized, annotated TCR beta repertoire reports. Richness was defined as unique clones by nucleotide sequence, with iChao1 and Efron-Thisted estimators extrapolating total richness. Paired lesions were characterized and compared using Pielou's evenness, Simpson's index, top-ten clone proportional abundance, and the Morisita overlap index. The table comes from immuneACCESS by way of TCRdb, which keeps in-frame sequences with V and J called. Part of the clones is missing from these tables; in studies checked, under half for an unresolved V gene and the rest for unknown reasons. V and J calls and clone size follow that table, whereas D and trimming were derived from the DNA. The sample table contains thousands of clones; only one count was recorded for roughly 87% of them. The ten largest clones represent 2.5% to 4% of the sample.

On this clone itself: No cognate antigen has been identified for it. The record has no base qualities; no much larger clone is one base away.

The sequence links TRBV5-1 to TRBJ1-5; a confident D gene designation cannot be given. Sequencing was done on a sample of tumor tissue from the primary lung tumor. The sample's cell subset or site label is to be understood as: primary lung cancer lesion. This sequence originates from a woman in her 50s with non-small cell lung cancer. The CDR3 amino acid sequence is: CASSLDRDQPQHF. The DNA sequence is given as TGCGCCAGCAGCTTGGACCGGGATCAGCCCCAGCATTTT.